This TCR beta chain derives from a study of T cell clonality in common variable immunodeficiency. This CDR3 has 14 amino acids. Per the germline V gene, CDR1 is LGHNA and CDR2 is YNFKEQ. The data were produced by immunoSEQ multiplex PCR, yet TCRdb's version contains in-frame clones alone and is incomplete. The sample was found to contain around 19,000 clones, and every one recurs. Many counts were recorded for this clone. As yet, its antigen is unknown. One end of the junction is discordant with germline, which a read error may explain. The read is 3 residues too short to cover the CDR3 end, so that end is filled in from the germline J gene. Notes on the study in general: Common variable immunodeficiency TCR beta sequences reportedly had fewer deletions and N-nucleotide insertions.

The chain joins TRBV4-2 to TRBJ1-2; D is uncertain. This TCR was sampled from a human donor with common variable immunodeficiency. Material: peripheral blood mononuclear cells. CDR3 DNA, as far as it was read: TGCGCCAGCAGCCAAGTGAGAACGGACTATGGC. Its protein product is CASSQVRTDYG. Given in full, the CDR3 is CASSQVRTDYGYTF.